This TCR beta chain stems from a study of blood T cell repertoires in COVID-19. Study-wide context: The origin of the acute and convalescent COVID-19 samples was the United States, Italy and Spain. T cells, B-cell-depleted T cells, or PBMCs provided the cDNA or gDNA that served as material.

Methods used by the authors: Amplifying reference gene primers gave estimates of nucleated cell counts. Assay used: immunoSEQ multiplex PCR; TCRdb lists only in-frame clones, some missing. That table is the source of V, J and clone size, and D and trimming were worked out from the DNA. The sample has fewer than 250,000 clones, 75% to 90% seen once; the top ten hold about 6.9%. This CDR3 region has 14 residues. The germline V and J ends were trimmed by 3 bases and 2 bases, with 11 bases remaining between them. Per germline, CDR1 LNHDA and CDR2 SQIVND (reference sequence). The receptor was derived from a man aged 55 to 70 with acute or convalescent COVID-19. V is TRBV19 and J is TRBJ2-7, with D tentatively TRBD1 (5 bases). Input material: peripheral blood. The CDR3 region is CASSIGARAYEQYF. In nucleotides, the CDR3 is TGTGCCAGTAGTATCGGTGCCAGGGCCTACGAGCAGTACTTC.